A single sample gave rise to the 25 T cell receptor beta chains below, sequenced in a study of control samples from healthy donors and cancer patients. This table comes from immunoSEQ multiplex PCR, and its TCRdb copy is limited to in-frame clones, with some not included. The data show roughly 120,000 clones, with 85% to 90% seen just once and around 1.2% held by the top ten. Sequenced material: PBMCs. The receptors come from a woman aged 45-65 years with colorectal cancer.

The CDR3 protein is CSVETGDGYTF. The CDR3, as DNA: TGCAGCGTTGAAACAGGGGATGGCTACACCTTC. The chain carries TRBV29-1 and TRBJ1-2, with 7 bases lining up with TRBD1. The germline gives CDR1 SQVTM, CDR2 ANQGSEA. The V segment lost 2 bases and the J segment 6 bases; nucleotides outside the gene matches: 0. This CDR3 is built from 11 residues.

The chain links TRBV18 to TRBJ1-1; D is undetermined. The CDR3 covers 15 residues. V was shortened by 2 bases and J by 2 bases, with 12 bases between the two germline ends. From germline, CDR1 is KGHSH and CDR2 LQKENI. CDR3 in amino acids: CASSPLSPSNTEAFF. The CDR3 coding sequence is TGTGCCAGCTCACCATTATCCCCCAGTAACACTGAAGCTTTCTTT.

The CDR3 nucleotides are TGTGCCAGTAGCGACCGGGGTAGCAATCAGCCCCAGCATTTT. Its protein is CASSDRGSNQPQHF. This chain connects TRBV19 to TRBJ1-5; D call uncertain. Trimming stripped 6 bases from V and 0 bases from J, with 9 bases between. CDR3 size: 14 residues. Germline loops: CDR1 LNHDA, CDR2 SQIVND (reference sequence).

The J gene is TRBJ2-5, the V gene TRBV9, with TRBD2 identical over 9 bases. V dropped 0 bases and J dropped 4; count of bases not matched to a gene: 7. CDR1 and CDR2 (germline): SGDLS, YYNGEE. This CDR3 contains 16 residues. This CDR3 is CASSVGAGGRGETQYF. The DNA for the CDR3 is TGTGCCAGCAGCGTAGGAGCGGGGGGCCGAGGAGAGACCCAGTACTTC.

This rearrangement joins TRBV6-1 to TRBJ1-3; D unclear. The ends were cut back, 3 bases at V and 0 bases at J, with 12 bases in the middle. Germline assignment: CDR1 MNHNS and CDR2 SASEGT. CDR3 length: 16 amino acids. This CDR3 reads CASSDPRGSSGNTIYF. The CDR3, as DNA: TGTGCCAGCAGTGACCCCCGAGGATCCTCTGGAAACACCATATATTTT.

This chain uses TRBV9 with TRBJ2-7; weak D call: TRBD2 (8 bases). Germline loops: CDR1 SGDLS, CDR2 YYNGEE. CDR3 length equals 16 residues. Trimming took off 4 bases at V and 1 base at J, with 18 bases between the two ends. The CDR3 sequence: CASSPREDRSSYEQYF. CDR3 nucleotides: TGTGCCAGCAGCCCGCGGGAGGACAGGTCGTCCTACGAGCAGTACTTC.

The chain joins TRBV7-8 to TRBJ2-5; perhaps TRBD1 as D (5 bases). The CDR3 runs to 13 residues. The V and J ends lost 1 base and 5 bases respectively, with 8 bases between them. Germline V lookup: CDR1 SGHVS, CDR2 FQNEAQ. The DNA of the CDR3 is TGTGCCAGCAGCTTAGACAGGTCGGAGACCCAGTACTTC. Translation: CASSLDRSETQYF. The full variable domain, in which reference TRBV7-8 and TRBJ2-5 provide the parts outside the CDR3, is GAGVSQSPRYKVAKRGQDVALRCDPISGHVSLFWYQQALGQGPEFLTYFQNEAQLDKSGLPSDRFFAERPEGSVSTLKIQRTQQEDSAVYLCASSLDRSETQYFGPGTRLLVL.

This chain connects TRBV28 to TRBJ1-4, with D maybe TRBD1 (6 bases). V lost 3 bases and J lost 8, with 22 bases in between. Germline V lookup: CDR1 MDHEN, CDR2 SYDVKM. The CDR3 has 17 amino acids. This CDR3 reads CASSLGGARGTKEKLFF. The CDR3 DNA sequence: TGTGCCAGCAGTTTGGGGGGGGCGCGCGGGACAAAGGAAAAACTGTTTTTT.

V usage is TRBV18 and J usage is TRBJ2-1; possibly TRBD2 for D (7 bases). The V gene lost 3 bases and the J gene lost 7 bases, with 13 bases spanning the gap. The CDR3 extends over 14 amino acids. Germline V gene lookup returns CDR1 KGHSH and CDR2 LQKENI. CDR3 sequence: CASSPGGLRNEQFF. In DNA form, the CDR3 reads TGTGCCAGCTCACCCGGGGGGCTGCGGAATGAGCAGTTCTTC.

The CDR3 bases are TGTGCCAGCAGTTCGAGAGACCCGCCCCAGCATTTT. It is translated as CASSSRDPPQHF. The chain couples TRBV6-2 or TRBV6-3 to TRBJ1-5; D is unclear. V lost 4 bases and J 9 bases, leaving 10 bases between the germline ends. The CDR3 has 12 residues. Germline CDR1 reads MNHEY; CDR2 reads SVGEGT.

The J gene is TRBJ1-2, the V gene TRBV18; TRBD1 might be the D (5 bases). Trimming pared 2 bases from V and 2 bases from J, leaving 12 bases between. Germline V gives CDR1 KGHSH, CDR2 LQKENI. This CDR3 region has 15 residues. The CDR3 sequence: CASSPSRDLNYGYTF. Here the CDR3 DNA reads TGTGCCAGCTCACCAAGTCGGGACCTCAACTATGGCTACACCTTC.

The chain employs TRBV27 and TRBJ2-7; possibly TRBD1 for D (5 bases). CDR1 and CDR2 from the germline V gene are MNHEY and SMNVEV (reference sequence). The V and J ends lost 4 bases and 7 bases respectively, with 17 bases between them. This CDR3 region has 14 residues. The CDR3 bases are TGTGCCAGCAGTTCATCTTATGACGCAGGGGAGCAGTACTTC. Protein product: CASSSSYDAGEQYF.

V usage is TRBV7-6 and J usage is TRBJ1-2, with a weak D call TRBD1 (5 bases). Germline V gene lookup returns CDR1 SGHVS and CDR2 FNYEAQ. The CDR3 contains 15 residues. Trimming pared 0 bases from V and 8 bases from J, leaving 16 bases between. In DNA, the CDR3 is TGTGCCAGCAGCTTAGCGGGGCAGTCCCTCGCGGGCTACACCTTC. Translated: CASSLAGQSLAGYTF.

This chain uses TRBV7-8 with TRBJ2-7, with 10 bases fitting TRBD2. The CDR3 consists of 19 residues. J gave up 2 bases and V 1 base, and 14 bases lay outside the gene matches. Germline V gene data show CDR1 as SGHVS and CDR2 as FQNEAQ. The CDR3: CASSLGGLAAKGGAYEQYF. For the CDR3, the DNA is TGTGCCAGCAGCTTAGGAGGACTAGCGGCCAAGGGGGGGGCCTACGAGCAGTACTTC.

The rearrangement joins TRBV5-1 to TRBJ1-1; TRBD1 is a possible D gene (6 bases). Germline values: CDR1 SGHRS, CDR2 YFSETQ. Trimming removed 3 bases from V and 5 bases from J, with 14 bases in between. This CDR3 has 14 amino acids. CDR3 protein: CASSWSGVGTEAFF. The CDR3 DNA follows: TGCGCCAGCAGCTGGTCAGGGGTAGGAACTGAAGCTTTCTTT. The entire variable domain, with the rest obtained from reference TRBV5-1 and TRBJ1-1, is as follows: KAGVTQTPRYLIKTRGQQVTLSCSPISGHRSVSWYQQTPGQGLQFLFEYFSETQRNKGNFPGRFSGRQFSNSRSEMNVSTLELGDSALYLCASSWSGVGTEAFFGQGTRLTVV.

The CDR3 DNA reads TGTGCCAGTAGTATAGATCTTGATCCTAGGGGGATTGAGGCCTACGAGCAGTACTTC. This codes for CASSIDLDPRGIEAYEQYF. V is TRBV19 and J is TRBJ2-7, with TRBD1 as a possible D gene (6 bases). V lost 0 bases and J 2 bases, leaving 23 bases between the germline ends. Per germline, CDR1 LNHDA and CDR2 SQIVND (reference sequence). The CDR3 covers 19 residues.

The chain joins TRBV6-1 to TRBJ1-6, with 10 bases that match TRBD1. CDR1 is MNHNS and CDR2 is SASEGT in the germline V gene. Trimming took 0 bases from V and 10 from J; bases not matched to a gene: 9. The CDR3 contains 17 residues. CDR3 region: CASSEAYGTGDDSPLHF. The CDR3 coding sequence is TGTGCCAGCAGTGAAGCGTACGGGACAGGGGATGACTCACCCCTCCACTTT.

This chain joins TRBV12-3 or TRBV12-4 and TRBJ1-5; a possible D gene is TRBD1 (6 bases). The CDR3 runs 13 residues. V gave up 2 bases and J gave up 9 bases, with 11 bases separating them. The CDR3 DNA is TGTGCCAGCAGTTTACACAGGGACTGGCCCCAGCATTTT. Protein sequence: CASSLHRDWPQHF.

This clone was counted a few times. The rearrangement uses TRBV6-4 and TRBJ2-3; 8 bases map to TRBD2. The CDR3 loop spans 17 amino acids. J gave up 0 bases and V 0 bases, and 5 bases lay outside the gene matches. CDR1 is MRHNA, CDR2 SNTAGT, per germline. The CDR3 spells CASSDSPAGGSTDTQYF. In DNA, the CDR3 is TGTGCCAGCAGTGACTCCCCGGCGGGGGGCAGCACAGATACGCAGTATTTT.

The chain couples TRBV11-2 to TRBJ2-7; D uncertain. The germline CDR1 and CDR2 sequences are SGHAT and FQNNGV. Trimming stripped 0 bases from V and 7 bases from J, with 19 bases between. This CDR3 spans 16 amino acids. For the CDR3, the DNA is TGTGCCAGCAGCTTAGACCGTGGCCTTTTGTCTGGGGAGCAGTACTTC. Its translation is CASSLDRGLLSGEQYF.

J is TRBJ1-4 and V is TRBV5-8, with 7 bases fitting TRBD1. V was clipped by 0 bases and J by 7 bases; unmatched bases: 3. The CDR3 extends over 14 amino acids. Germline V lookup: CDR1 SGHTS, CDR2 YDEGEE. The CDR3 here is CASSLGRGREKLFF. In DNA, the CDR3 is TGTGCCAGCAGCTTGGGTAGGGGGCGTGAAAAACTGTTTTTT.

This chain links TRBV29-1 with TRBJ1-1; possible D gene TRBD1, 5 bases. CDR3 length: 14 amino acids. V lost 6 bases and J lost 4, with 18 bases in between. Per the germline V gene, CDR1 is SQVTM and CDR2 is ANQGSEA. The CDR3 loop is CSVRDGGGSTEAFF. CDR3 DNA sequence: TGCAGCGTCCGGGACGGCGGGGGGAGCACTGAAGCTTTCTTT.

The V gene is TRBV14, the J gene TRBJ2-2; 7 nucleotides align to TRBD2. V lost 0 bases and J lost 4; bases outside the gene matches: 8. Germline V gene sequence: CDR1 SGHDN, CDR2 FVKESK. This CDR3 is 17 amino acids long. CDR3 bases: TGTGCCAGCAGCCAAGAGCCGGGGAGGGAGAGCACCGGGGAGCTGTTTTTT. This gives the protein CASSQEPGRESTGELFF.

The chain is built from TRBV4-1 and TRBJ2-7; 7 nucleotides match TRBD2. Trimming cost V 1 base and J 6 bases; bases outside gene matches: 6. Germline V lookup: CDR1 MGHRA, CDR2 YSYEKL. The CDR3 length is 14 residues. The CDR3 here is CASSQGTRSREQYF. Written as DNA, the CDR3 is TGCGCCAGCAGCCAAGGGACTAGGTCCCGCGAGCAGTACTTC.

CDR3 protein: CASRETGTIGDEQFF. The CDR3 nucleotides read TGCGCCAGCAGAGAGACCGGGACGATCGGGGATGAGCAGTTCTTC. This chain links TRBV5-1 with TRBJ2-1; D is possibly TRBD1 or TRBD2 (5 bases each). Trimming left V 5 bases short and J 8 bases short, with 20 bases between. Germline values: CDR1 SGHRS, CDR2 YFSETQ. The CDR3 is 15 amino acids.